A single sample gave rise to the 4 T cell receptor beta chains below, sequenced in a study of cytomegalovirus exposure and HLA in healthy donors. In the PCR, 60 Vbeta and 13 Jbeta primers were used. Data came from immunoSEQ multiplex PCR; TCRdb stores just in-frame clones and leaves some out. Of about 160,000 clones in the sample, approximately 84% were seen once. The sequencing input was PBMCs. Source of these receptors: a man between 18 and 35 years old in good health and CMV-seropositive.

The gene calls are TRBV29-1 and TRBJ2-1; 8 nucleotides match TRBD1. Germline V gives CDR1 SQVTM, CDR2 ANQGSEA. Unmatched junction bases numbered 9, after V lost 7 bases and J lost 4 bases. The CDR3 covers 14 residues. The CDR3 sequence is CSAAGTGAYNEQFF. The CDR3 bases are TGCAGCGCCGCCGGGACAGGTGCATACAATGAGCAGTTCTTC.

The rearrangement joins TRBV4-1 to TRBJ2-5; D might be TRBD2 (5 bases). Germline V gives CDR1 MGHRA, CDR2 YSYEKL. V lost 2 bases and J lost 4, with 20 bases in between. The CDR3 is 17 amino acids. The CDR3 here is CASSQTNPAGSGETQYF. CDR3 DNA: TGCGCCAGCAGCCAAACAAACCCGGCGGGCTCAGGAGAGACCCAGTACTTC.

The chain joins TRBV9 to TRBJ2-3, with D possibly TRBD2 on 5 matching bases. V lost 6 bases to trimming and J lost 2 bases, with 10 bases between them. This CDR3 spans 13 amino acids. Germline V lookup: CDR1 SGDLS, CDR2 YYNGEE. The CDR3, as DNA: TGTGCCAGCACCCGTAGCGACACAGATACGCAGTATTTT. This encodes CASTRSDTDTQYF.

J is TRBJ1-1 and V is TRBV6-6; D is possibly TRBD1 (6 bases). V was shortened by 7 bases and J by 4 bases, with 13 bases between the two germline ends. Germline CDR1 reads MNHNY; CDR2 reads SVGAGI (reference sequence). This CDR3 is built from 13 residues. This chain's CDR3 is CASTKTGPTEAFF. In DNA form, the CDR3 reads TGTGCCAGCACCAAAACAGGGCCCACTGAAGCTTTCTTT.